This T cell receptor beta chain stems from a study of response to subunit inactivated influenza vaccine. General study findings and limits: Authors proposed each seasonal influenza vaccination draws in few new T cells.

TCRdb called the RT-PCR reads again in MiXCR, with one record for every CDR3 protein. The sample holds approximately 500,000 distinct CDR3 sequences, under 15% seen once. This clonotype appeared many times. Its antigen is not known. Per germline, CDR1 LGHNA and CDR2 YSLEER. CDR3 length: 15 amino acids. Trimming pared 1 base from V and 8 bases from J, leaving 15 bases between. This clonotype was obtained from a man in his fifties or sixties who received an inactivated influenza vaccine. The starting material was PBMCs from blood, obtained more than 35 days after vaccination. The chain carries TRBV4-3 and TRBJ2-1; no clear D. CDR3 coding DNA: TGCGCCAGCAGCCAAGGACTCCGCCCTGGGGATGAGCAGTTCTTC. Amino acid sequence: CASSQGLRPGDEQFF.